The entry below gives a single T cell receptor beta chain sequence along with its context. Ten or more counts support this clonotype. What antigen it recognizes has not been identified. Base qualities are missing; no much larger clone stands one base away. Synthesis of TCR cDNA relied on 5'RACE template switching, a step that introduced a universal primer site along with unique molecular identifiers. Priming for cDNA synthesis came from both the TCR alpha and TCR beta constant segments. Library amplification involved two PCR steps, and the second step added sample barcodes and sequencing adapters. Sequencing of the libraries was done on either Illumina HiSeq 2500 (2x100 bp) or NovaSeq (2x150 bp). In the authors' own workflow: Reads were demultiplexed and collapsed into UMI consensus sequences with MIGEC, and V(D)J alignment was performed with MiXCR. Using edgeR on replicate PBMC samples, clonotypes were called vaccine-responding if FDR was below 0.01 and the log2 fold change was above 5 up to day 15. Bulk clonotypes were assigned CD4 or CD8 identity according to which sequenced CD4 or CD8 repertoire held them at higher abundance. TCRdb applied fastp at Q25 and MiXCR to the public reads, then kept only in-frame beta chains. Rows are unified per CDR3 protein, each entry keeping the most common DNA and genes. TCRdb, not the original authors, processed these V and J calls. A total of roughly 62,000 distinct CDR3 sequences appear in this sample, approximately 6.9% of them only once. Roughly 40% of the sample rests with the top ten.

This specimen's treatment or condition label, per the study, means: live attenuated yellow fever vaccine strain. PBMCs were isolated from peripheral blood using a standard Ficoll-Paque protocol. CD4 and CD8 T-cell fractions were isolated with Dynabeads CD4 and CD8 positive selection kits. TriZol was used to extract RNA from bulk PBMCs, from CD4 and CD8 fractions, and from dextramer-positive and dextramer-negative fractions. This sample stems from a study of T cells after yellow fever vaccination (dated by TCRdb to between 2019 and 2020). For the wider study: The SMART-Seq v4 Ultra Low Input RNA kit was used to prepare libraries from fractions with low cell numbers. Bulk TCR alpha and beta repertoires were sequenced longitudinally to track T-cell clones before and after primary and booster YFV17D yellow fever vaccination. The cohort comprised two healthy male donors, one aged 18 to 30 and one aged 30 to 40 years. Blood was collected at multiple timepoints before and after primary and secondary immunization, and bulk PBMC replicates and cell subsets were isolated.

Results and caveats for the whole study, not just this receptor: A small fraction of clonotypes appeared in both the CD4 and CD8 compartments, likely as a result of convergent recombination. After the booster, most of the clones that had expanded following primary vaccination were detected again (96% of CD4 and around 88% of CD8), which suggests that memory was broadly maintained. Compared with the primary T-cell response, the secondary T-cell response was weaker but faster, peaking on day 5 rather than day 15. The study included only a couple of donors, which limits how far the findings can be generalized. Because abundant contaminating clonotypes from the bulk population could be contained in FACS-sorted repertoires, computational filtering was required.

The junction shows trimming of 0 bases on V and 6 bases on J, plus 14 bases between the germline ends. From the cysteine through the phenylalanine, the CDR3 covers 15 amino acids. The only DNA kept is the CDR3, 45 bases in frame from the first base. CDR1 MNHEY and CDR2 SVGAGI are derived from the germline V gene. Here the sequenced sample was CD8+ T cells sorted from PBMCs, taken on the day of the first yellow fever vaccination. The V and J segments used are TRBV6-5 and TRBJ1-2; the D gene is unclear. This sequence originates from a man between 18 and 29 years old who received the YFV17D yellow fever vaccine. The CDR3 protein: CASSYSLGGLDGYTF. The nucleotide sequence reads as follows: TGTGCCAGCAGTTACTCCCTCGGAGGGCTGGATGGCTACACCTTC.